A single T cell receptor beta chain is shown here with its context. Antigen specificity is unknown. Six replicates per PBMC sample, mostly from 450 to 600 ng of genomic DNA. Generated by immunoSEQ multiplex PCR, the TCRdb table keeps only in-frame clones and is missing some. Of roughly 15,000 clones listed, 60% to 80% are singletons. This sample stems from a study of neoadjuvant anti-PD-1 for oral cavity cancer. Turning to the study itself: Nivolumab at 3 mg/kg was mostly given biweekly, three to four doses, pre-surgery.

Study-wide findings and caveats: Higher pretreatment Treg/Th17 ratios tracked higher pretreatment blood clonality.

The germline V gene encodes CDR1 SGDLS and CDR2 YYNGEE. The germline V and J ends were trimmed by 0 bases and 5 bases, with 12 bases remaining between them. This CDR3 is 15 amino acids long. The sample here was PBMCs, taken before nivolumab (anti-PD-1) treatment. V and J are TRBV9 and TRBJ2-1, with D possibly matching TRBD2 (6 bases). The TCR was taken from a person aged 35 to 85 with oral cavity squamous cell carcinoma. CDR3 sequence reads: CASSVAAGSNNEQFF. The DNA for the CDR3 is TGTGCCAGCAGCGTAGCGGCGGGAAGTAACAATGAGCAGTTCTTC.